The clone carrying this T cell receptor (beta chain) was picked up many times. What it binds is not known. The sample is drawn from a study of T-cell reconstitution after alpha-beta-depleted transplantation in children. Study-level results: When one year had passed after transplant, most T-cell counts and diversity came from newly produced T cells.

A TCRbeta library incorporating unique molecular identifiers was prepared. TCRdb redid the calling of the PCR reads with MiXCR, one entry per CDR3 protein. The sample has 250,000 to 400,000 distinct CDR3 sequences, approximately 23% seen once. The CDR3 sequence is 16 residues long. Trimming stripped 1 base from V and 0 bases from J, with 10 bases between. Germline loops: CDR1 SEHNR, CDR2 FQNEAQ (reference sequence). This sequence originates from a male patient between 10 and 17 years old who had a stem cell transplant for acute lymphoblastic leukemia, so the T cells may come from the graft donor. The chain recombines TRBV7-9 with TRBJ1-3, with D tentatively TRBD1 (6 bases). Sequences were derived from PBMCs, mostly from graft donor cells, sampled 180 days after TCRalphabeta/CD19-depleted stem cell transplant. Here the CDR3 DNA reads TGTGCCAGCAGCTTAGTGGGGACACTCTCTGGAAACACCATATATTTT. It codes for CASSLVGTLSGNTIYF.